This entry concerns a single TCR beta chain. Its target is not known. The CDR3 contains 16 residues. Germline CDR1 SGDLS, CDR2 YYNGEE. J lost 7 bases, V lost 5 bases, and 17 bases had no gene match. The deep-level immunoSEQ assay was used. Researchers divided each subset's genomic DNA evenly across several immunoSEQ plates. The data were produced by immunoSEQ multiplex PCR, yet TCRdb's version contains in-frame clones alone and is incomplete. Of nearly 2 million clones listed, over 85% are singletons. This sample was included in a study of shared clonotypes between healthy human individuals. Findings and caveats of the study: When naive CD4 clonotypes were compared across a few donors, around 4.6% were shared.

Naive CD8 cells lacked CD45RO, underwent positive selection for CCR7 and left out terminally differentiated effector memory CD45RA+ cells. The sample taken for sequencing was naive CD8+ T cells sorted from blood. This TCR was recovered from a man younger than 35 in good health. The chain is built from TRBV9 and TRBJ1-2, with 7 bases that match TRBD1. Here the CDR3 DNA reads TGTGCCAGCAGTAAACTCCAGGGGGTCCGAATTGCTGGCTACACCTTC. It encodes CASSKLQGVRIAGYTF.